This entry lists 11 T cell receptor beta chains sequenced from one sample in a study of blood T cell repertoires in COVID-19. The method was immunoSEQ multiplex PCR; TCRdb's version includes in-frame clones alone and lacks a portion of them. In the table there are over 250,000 clones, roughly 90% of which are singletons. The sample consisted of PBMCs or T cells enriched from blood (not recorded which). The receptor set was obtained from a man between 60 and 75 years old who had recovered from COVID-19.

V and J are TRBV19 and TRBJ1-5; 8 bases are a match to TRBD1. Germline V gene lookup returns CDR1 LNHDA and CDR2 SQIVND (reference sequence). The CDR3 runs 17 residues. Trimming cost V 5 bases and J 7 bases; bases outside gene matches: 16. The CDR3 protein is CASSSPGQVRFLQPQHF. For the CDR3, the DNA is TGTGCCAGTAGTTCACCGGGACAGGTGAGGTTTTTGCAGCCCCAGCATTTT.

The rearrangement links TRBV29-1 to TRBJ1-2, with D perhaps matching TRBD1 (6 bases). Germline V CDR1 and CDR2: SQVTM, ANQGSEA. The CDR3 has 14 amino acids. V was clipped by 0 bases and J by 5 bases, with 13 bases between them. The CDR3 loop reads CSVEEGRGGYGYTF. The DNA of the CDR3 is TGCAGCGTTGAAGAGGGCAGGGGAGGGTATGGCTACACCTTC.

The CDR3: CASSPGGRSTGELFF. CDR3 coding DNA: TGTGCCAGCAGCCCCGGGGGGAGGAGCACCGGGGAGCTGTTTTTT. The chain carries TRBV5-8 and TRBJ2-2, with 7 bases lining up with TRBD2. CDR1 is SGHTS, CDR2 YDEGEE, per germline. This CDR3 spans 15 amino acids. V lost 4 bases and J lost 4; bases outside the gene matches: 7.

The V and J genes are TRBV18 and TRBJ2-6, with 8 bases identical to TRBD1. V shed 2 bases, J shed 4 bases, and the junction held 22 bases outside the gene matches. This CDR3 has 22 residues. Germline V CDR1 and CDR2: KGHSH, LQKENI. The CDR3 sequence is CASSPGYSDPGQALRGANVLTF. CDR3 sequence (DNA): TGTGCCAGCTCACCAGGGTATTCCGATCCGGGACAGGCTCTTAGAGGGGCCAACGTCCTGACTTTC.

The J gene is TRBJ2-1, the V gene TRBV12-3 or TRBV12-4; D ambiguous. Trimming pared 6 bases from V and 9 bases from J, leaving 12 bases between. This CDR3 is built from 12 residues. CDR3 DNA: TGTGCCAGCAGGTTGGGCCTCGGTGAGCAGTTCTTC. Its translation is CASRLGLGEQFF.

J is TRBJ1-3 and V is TRBV5-5; tentative D call: TRBD1 (5 bases). The CDR3 consists of 13 residues. Per the germline V gene, CDR1 is SGHKS and CDR2 is YYEKEE (reference sequence). V was cut by 4 bases and J by 4 bases, with 9 bases left in between. Here the CDR3 reads CASSNYRGNTIYF. In DNA, the CDR3 is TGTGCCAGCAGCAACTACAGGGGAAACACCATATATTTT. Complete variable domain (other parts from reference TRBV5-5 and TRBJ1-3): DAGVTQSPTHLIKTRGQQVTLRCSPISGHKSVSWYQQVLGQGPQFIFQYYEKEERGRGNFPDRFSARQFPNYSSELNVNALLLGDSALYLCASSNYRGNTIYFGEGSWLTVV.

This chain joins TRBV7-8 and TRBJ1-5, with 9 bases identical to TRBD1. Germline V gives CDR1 SGHVS, CDR2 FQNEAQ. The CDR3 length is 17 residues. Trimming removed 7 bases from V and 3 bases from J; junction bases left unmatched: 13. CDR3 in DNA: TGTGCCAGCACCCTAGGAAAGGGACAGGGCCTCAATCAGCCCCAGCATTTT. Translation gives CASTLGKGQGLNQPQHF.

The chain recombines TRBV5-1 with TRBJ2-2; TRBD1 matches at 7 bases. V gave up 5 bases and J gave up 5 bases; unmatched junction bases: 12. Germline V lookup: CDR1 SGHRS, CDR2 YFSETQ. This CDR3 is 16 amino acids long. The CDR3 loop reads CASSLNTGAQTGELFF. CDR3 sequence (DNA): TGCGCCAGCAGTTTGAATACAGGGGCCCAAACCGGGGAGCTGTTTTTT.

The V call is TRBV6-5, the J call TRBJ2-7, with D perhaps TRBD2 (5 bases). V was shortened by 7 bases and J by 5 bases, with 18 bases between the two germline ends. The germline V gene has CDR1 MNHEY and CDR2 SVGAGI. This CDR3 contains 14 residues. The CDR3 spells CASTPPGNVHEQYF. CDR3 coding DNA: TGTGCCAGCACTCCCCCCGGGAATGTCCACGAGCAGTACTTC.

The V call is TRBV3-1 (or the pseudogene TRBV3-2), the J call TRBJ1-5, with 9 nucleotides matching TRBD1. This CDR3 contains 13 residues. After removal of 4 bases from V and 12 bases from J, the junction contained 7 bases not matched to a gene. CDR1 and CDR2 from the germline V gene are LGHDT and YNNKEL (reference sequence). The CDR3 here is CASSRRTGADQHF. The DNA of the CDR3 is TGTGCCAGCAGCCGGAGGACAGGGGCCGACCAGCATTTT.

DNA of the CDR3: TGTGCCAGCAGCAAAAGGAGCGGGGGTGTGTCCTACGAGCAGTACTTC. Encoded protein: CASSKRSGGVSYEQYF. V gene TRBV21-1 combines with J gene TRBJ2-7; the listed D gene, TRBD2, was not tested against the DNA. TRBV21-1 is a documented pseudogene. The CDR3 sequence is 16 residues long.